Here is one T cell receptor (beta chain) with its context. This CDR3 has 15 residues. V shed 4 bases and J shed 1 base, with 13 bases lying between them. CDR1 is MNHEY, CDR2 SVGEGT, per germline. A mixed TRB-A/B primer pool amplified rearranged TRB by multiplex touch-down PCR. MiXCR was run by TCRdb on the multiplex PCR reads, yielding one entry per CDR3 protein. The table lists 10,000 to 15,000 distinct CDR3 sequences, roughly 35% of them singletons. The sample is drawn from a study of T cell repertoires in aging, cancer and after chemotherapy. Amplification of TCR beta used genomic DNA extracted from peripheral blood.

The chain employs TRBV6-2 or TRBV6-3 and TRBJ2-5; D is possibly TRBD2 (5 bases). Sequences were obtained from blood. The source of this sequence is a human donor in good health. The donor label of this sample is uncertain. CDR3 amino acids: CASSSRDFFQETQYF. The CDR3 bases are TGTGCCAGCAGTTCCCGGGATTTTTTCCAAGAGACCCAGTACTTC.